The rows below give T cell receptor beta chains drawn from one sample of a study of response to subunit inactivated influenza vaccine. TCRdb re-called the RT-PCR reads with MiXCR, one entry per CDR3 protein. The table includes about 170,000 distinct CDR3 sequences, approximately 12% detected once. This sample also appeared in a second study, on T cells expressing NK-cell markers.

The sample consisted of CD8+ T cells sorted from PBMCs, taken 11 to 12 days after vaccination. The receptors were sampled from a man aged 45-65 years who received an inactivated influenza vaccine. The CDR3 runs from the conserved cysteine through the conserved F or W. Each record gives: V gene, D gene, clone size, J gene, CDR3 DNA, CDR3 protein. The D gene is left open where the match is weak. Clone size appears in some rows only: once, few, many, or a class for an expanded clone.

v_gene: TRBV5-8; d_gene: -; abundance: few; j_gene: TRBJ2-7; CDR3nt: TGTGCCAGCAGCTTGGCATGGGGCCCCTACGAGCAGTACTTC; CDR3aa: CASSLAWGPYEQYF
v_gene: TRBV10-3; d_gene: TRBD1; abundance: few; j_gene: TRBJ2-3; CDR3nt: TGTGCCATCAGTGAGTCCCGGACAGGGTGGAGCGCAGATACGCAGTATTTT; CDR3aa: CAISESRTGWSADTQYF
v_gene: TRBV4-3; d_gene: -; abundance: -; j_gene: TRBJ1-1; CDR3nt: TGCGCCAGCAGCCAAGAGACGGACACTGAAGCTTTCTTT; CDR3aa: CASSQETDTEAFF
v_gene: TRBV7-9; d_gene: -; abundance: few; j_gene: TRBJ2-4; CDR3nt: TGTGCCAGCAGCTTGCAGGCCGGATCGGACATTCAGTACTTC; CDR3aa: CASSLQAGSDIQYF
v_gene: TRBV3-1; d_gene: -; abundance: few; j_gene: TRBJ1-4; CDR3nt: TGTGCCAGCAGCCAACTTCGTGAGAGATCAACTAATGAAAAACTGTTTTTT; CDR3aa: CASSQLRERSTNEKLFF
v_gene: TRBV13; d_gene: -; abundance: -; j_gene: TRBJ2-1; CDR3nt: TGTGCCAGCAGCTTGATGTTTGGGGGCAGCTACAATGAGCAGTTCTTC; CDR3aa: CASSLMFGGSYNEQFF
v_gene: TRBV29-1; d_gene: TRBD1; abundance: many; j_gene: TRBJ1-2; CDR3nt: TGCAGCGTTGAAGATCACGCAGGGGGCCATGGCTACACCTTC; CDR3aa: CSVEDHAGGHGYTF
v_gene: TRBV12-3/TRBV12-4; d_gene: -; abundance: many; j_gene: TRBJ1-2; CDR3nt: TGTGCCAGCAGTCCCCCGGAAGGGGACGGAGGCTATGGCTACACCTTC; CDR3aa: CASSPPEGDGGYGYTF
v_gene: TRBV4-3; d_gene: TRBD2; abundance: few; j_gene: TRBJ2-1; CDR3nt: TGCGCCAGCAGCCAAGAAATAGCGGGGGTCTACAATGAGCAGTTCTTC; CDR3aa: CASSQEIAGVYNEQFF
v_gene: TRBV7-8; d_gene: TRBD2; abundance: few; j_gene: TRBJ2-3; CDR3nt: TGTGCCAGCAGCCCCAAAGACGCCCGGCGGACTAGCGGACTCACAGATACGCAGTATTTT; CDR3aa: CASSPKDARRTSGLTDTQYF
v_gene: TRBV6-1; d_gene: TRBD2; abundance: few; j_gene: TRBJ2-2; CDR3nt: TGTGCCAGCACCCCGGGGGGACCCACCGGGGAGCTGTTTTTT; CDR3aa: CASTPGGPTGELFF
v_gene: TRBV29-1; d_gene: -; abundance: -; j_gene: TRBJ2-7; CDR3nt: TGCAGCGTTGATCTGGGGAAAGGCGTGTACGAGCAGTACTTC; CDR3aa: CSVDLGKGVYEQYF
v_gene: TRBV2; d_gene: TRBD2; abundance: few; j_gene: TRBJ2-1; CDR3nt: TGTGCCAGCAGTGAGACTAGCAGCTCCTACAATGAGCAGTTCTTC; CDR3aa: CASSETSSSYNEQFF
v_gene: TRBV2; d_gene: TRBD1; abundance: few; j_gene: TRBJ1-4; CDR3nt: TGTGCCATTCTCATACTCCGGGACAGCGGTGAAAAACTGTTTTTT; CDR3aa: CAILILRDSGEKLFF
v_gene: TRBV4-1; d_gene: -; abundance: -; j_gene: TRBJ1-6; CDR3nt: TGCGCCAGCAGCCAAGACCCGAGCTCCTATAATTCACCCCTCCACTTT; CDR3aa: CASSQDPSSYNSPLHF
v_gene: TRBV9; d_gene: -; abundance: -; j_gene: TRBJ2-2; CDR3nt: TGTGCCAGCAGCGTGGGGCTTGGGACGGGCACCGGGGAGCTGTTTTTT; CDR3aa: CASSVGLGTGTGELFF
v_gene: TRBV5-1; d_gene: -; abundance: many; j_gene: TRBJ1-3; CDR3nt: TGCGCCAGCGGCCTGGGCTATGGAAACACCATATATTTT; CDR3aa: CASGLGYGNTIYF
v_gene: TRBV6-1; d_gene: TRBD1; abundance: few; j_gene: TRBJ2-1; CDR3nt: TGTGCCAGCAGAAAAGGGGGCAGCTCCTACAATGAGCAGTTCTTC; CDR3aa: CASRKGGSSYNEQFF
v_gene: TRBV4-1; d_gene: TRBD2; abundance: -; j_gene: TRBJ2-7; CDR3nt: TGCGCCAGCTCTAGGACTAGCGTTTACGAGCAGTACTTC; CDR3aa: CASSRTSVYEQYF
v_gene: TRBV12-3/TRBV12-4; d_gene: TRBD1; abundance: few; j_gene: TRBJ2-7; CDR3nt: TGTGCCAGCAGTGCCCCGGGACAGGCCTCCTACGAGCAGTACTTC; CDR3aa: CASSAPGQASYEQYF
v_gene: TRBV27; d_gene: -; abundance: -; j_gene: TRBJ2-7; CDR3nt: TGTGCCAGCAGTTTATTTCCGGCCGCCTACGAGCAGTACTTC; CDR3aa: CASSLFPAAYEQYF
v_gene: TRBV29-1; d_gene: TRBD2; abundance: -; j_gene: TRBJ2-5; CDR3nt: TGCAGCGGGGGGGGATACCAAGAGACCCAGTACTTC; CDR3aa: CSGGGYQETQYF
v_gene: TRBV30; d_gene: -; abundance: few; j_gene: TRBJ1-1; CDR3nt: TGTGCCTGGAGTGACTTATCTGAAGCTTTCTTT; CDR3aa: CAWSDLSEAFF
v_gene: TRBV9; d_gene: -; abundance: -; j_gene: TRBJ2-3; CDR3nt: TGTGCCAGCAGCAGCAGTAGCGGCTGGGGCACAGATACGCAGTATTTT; CDR3aa: CASSSSSGWGTDTQYF
v_gene: TRBV28; d_gene: TRBD1; abundance: few; j_gene: TRBJ2-5; CDR3nt: TGTGCCAGCAACTTACGACAGGGACCGGAGACCCAGTACTTC; CDR3aa: CASNLRQGPETQYF
v_gene: TRBV7-9; d_gene: TRBD1; abundance: -; j_gene: TRBJ1-5; CDR3nt: TGTGCCAGCAGCTCCGGACAGGTCAATGGGCCCCAGCATTTT; CDR3aa: CASSSGQVNGPQHF
v_gene: TRBV27; d_gene: TRBD2; abundance: many; j_gene: TRBJ2-5; CDR3nt: TGTGCCAGTAAGACTTTGCCTAGCGGCCCGCAAGCGTCCCAGTACTTC; CDR3aa: CASKTLPSGPQASQYF
v_gene: TRBV7-9; d_gene: -; abundance: -; j_gene: TRBJ2-1; CDR3nt: TGTGCCAGCACCCCCCCCATCTCCTACAATGAGCAGTTCTTC; CDR3aa: CASTPPISYNEQFF
v_gene: TRBV4-3; d_gene: -; abundance: many; j_gene: TRBJ2-3; CDR3nt: TGCGCCAGCAGCCAAGAGGCAGGGTGGACAGATACGCAGTATTTT; CDR3aa: CASSQEAGWTDTQYF
v_gene: TRBV28; d_gene: -; abundance: few; j_gene: TRBJ2-1; CDR3nt: TGTGCCAGCAGTCAAGGACCAAACAACAATGAGCAGTTCTTC; CDR3aa: CASSQGPNNNEQFF